This T cell receptor beta chain was recorded in a study of blood T cell repertoires in COVID-19. Study-level information: Some COVID-19 samples were acute and others convalescent; all came from the United States, Italy and Spain. T cells, B-cell-depleted T cells, or PBMCs supplied cDNA or gDNA.

The germline gives CDR1 DFQATT, CDR2 SNEGSKA (reference sequence). The CDR3 is made up of 11 amino acids. J was trimmed by 15 bases and V by 5 bases; bases with no gene match: 8. In the original analysis: It was from reference gene primer amplification that nucleated cell counts were estimated. Assay used: immunoSEQ multiplex PCR; TCRdb lists only in-frame clones, some missing. V, J and clone size reflect that table, while D and trimming were determined from the DNA. This table has 120,000 or so clones, roughly four fifths appearing once. The chain has TRBV20-1 and TRBJ2-1; 9 nucleotides match TRBD1. This TCR derives from a man aged 55 to 70 with acute or convalescent COVID-19. Sequences were obtained from peripheral blood. CDR3 sequence reads: CSAGTGGRRFF. The CDR3 nucleotides are TGCAGTGCTGGCACAGGGGGCAGAAGGTTCTTC.